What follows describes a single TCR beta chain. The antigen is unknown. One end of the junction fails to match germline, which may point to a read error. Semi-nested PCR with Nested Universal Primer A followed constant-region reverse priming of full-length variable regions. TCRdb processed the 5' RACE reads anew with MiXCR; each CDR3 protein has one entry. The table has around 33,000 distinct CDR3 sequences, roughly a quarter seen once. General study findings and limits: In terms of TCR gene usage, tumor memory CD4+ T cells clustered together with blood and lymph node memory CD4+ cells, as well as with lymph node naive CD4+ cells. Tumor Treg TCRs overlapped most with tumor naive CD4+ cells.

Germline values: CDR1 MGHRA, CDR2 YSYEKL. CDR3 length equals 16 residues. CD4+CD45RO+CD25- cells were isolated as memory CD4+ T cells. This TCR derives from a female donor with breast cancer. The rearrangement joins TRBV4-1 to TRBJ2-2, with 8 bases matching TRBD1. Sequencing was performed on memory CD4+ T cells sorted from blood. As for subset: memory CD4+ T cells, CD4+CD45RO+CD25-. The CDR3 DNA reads TGCGCCAGCGGCCAGATCGGGACAGGGAACACCGGGGAGCTGTTTTTT. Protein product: CASGQIGTGNTGELFF.